The table lists the clone carrying this T cell receptor beta chain with a count of one. With 3 bases clipped from V and 5 bases from J, the junction kept 1 base outside the gene matches. Germline loops: CDR1 SGHKS, CDR2 YYEKEE (reference sequence). This CDR3 is built from 14 residues. The data belong to a study of T cell changes during pregnancy in multiple sclerosis. The repertoire was sequenced with immunoSEQ multiplex PCR; TCRdb's copy has only in-frame clones and lacks some. The sample lists some 30,000 clones; 92% were seen once. This receptor was identified in a female donor in good health, enrolled as a control in a pregnancy study. The material was peripheral blood, obtained in the first trimester of pregnancy. The genes are TRBV5-5 and TRBJ2-7; 14 positions agree with TRBD2. CDR3 in DNA: TGTGCCAGCAGCTCGGGACTAGCGGGAGACGAGCAGTACTTC. Translation: CASSSGLAGDEQYF.